This T cell receptor beta chain was sequenced during a study of blood T cell repertoires in COVID-19. Study background: Sites in the United States, Italy and Spain provided acute and convalescent COVID-19 samples. Sample material is recorded as cDNA or gDNA derived from T cells, B-cell-depleted T cells, or PBMCs.

V lost 5 bases, J lost 2 bases, and 5 bases stayed unmatched. CDR1 and CDR2 from the germline V gene are SGHAT and FQNNGV. This CDR3 comprises 14 residues. In the authors' methods: Researchers report that nucleated cell counts were estimated from reference gene primer amplification. Libraries were prepared by immunoSEQ multiplex PCR; TCRdb keeps only in-frame clonotypes and omits some of them. V and J calls plus clone size are reproduced from that table; the DNA served to infer D and trimming. There are over 65,000 clones in the sample; roughly 88% occur only once, and approximately 8.4% lies in the top ten.

The TCR originated in a man aged 25 to 40 with acute or convalescent COVID-19. Sequencing was performed on peripheral blood. The chain links TRBV11-2 to TRBJ2-7, with TRBD1 identical over 8 bases. The CDR3 DNA follows: TGTGCCAGCAGCGCAGACAGGGGCGCCTACGAGCAGTACTTC. Protein product: CASSADRGAYEQYF.